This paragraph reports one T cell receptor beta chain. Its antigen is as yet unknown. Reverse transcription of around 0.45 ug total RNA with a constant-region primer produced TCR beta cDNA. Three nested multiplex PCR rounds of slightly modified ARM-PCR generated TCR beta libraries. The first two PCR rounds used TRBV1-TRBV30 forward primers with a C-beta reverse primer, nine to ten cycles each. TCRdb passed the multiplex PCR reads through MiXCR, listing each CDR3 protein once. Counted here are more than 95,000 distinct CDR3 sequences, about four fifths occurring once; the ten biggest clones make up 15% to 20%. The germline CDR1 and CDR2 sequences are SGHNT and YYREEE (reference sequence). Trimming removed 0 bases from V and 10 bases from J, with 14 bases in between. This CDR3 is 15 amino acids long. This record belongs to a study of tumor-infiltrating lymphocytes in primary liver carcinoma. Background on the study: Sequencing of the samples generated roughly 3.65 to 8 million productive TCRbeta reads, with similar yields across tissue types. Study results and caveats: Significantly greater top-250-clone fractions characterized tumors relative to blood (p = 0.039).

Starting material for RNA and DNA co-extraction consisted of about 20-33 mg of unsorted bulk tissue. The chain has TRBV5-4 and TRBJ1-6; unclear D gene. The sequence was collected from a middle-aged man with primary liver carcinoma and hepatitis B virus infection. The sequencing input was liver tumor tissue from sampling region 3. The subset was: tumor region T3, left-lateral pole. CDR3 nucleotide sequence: TGTGCCAGCAGCTTGGCCCGGGGTGAGGACTCACCCCTCCACTTT. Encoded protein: CASSLARGEDSPLHF. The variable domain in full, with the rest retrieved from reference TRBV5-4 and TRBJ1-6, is ETGVTQSPTHLIKTRGQQVTLRCSSQSGHNTVSWYQQALGQGPQFIFQYYREEENGRGNFPPRFSGLQFPNYSSELNVNALELDDSALYLCASSLARGEDSPLHFGNGTRLTVT.